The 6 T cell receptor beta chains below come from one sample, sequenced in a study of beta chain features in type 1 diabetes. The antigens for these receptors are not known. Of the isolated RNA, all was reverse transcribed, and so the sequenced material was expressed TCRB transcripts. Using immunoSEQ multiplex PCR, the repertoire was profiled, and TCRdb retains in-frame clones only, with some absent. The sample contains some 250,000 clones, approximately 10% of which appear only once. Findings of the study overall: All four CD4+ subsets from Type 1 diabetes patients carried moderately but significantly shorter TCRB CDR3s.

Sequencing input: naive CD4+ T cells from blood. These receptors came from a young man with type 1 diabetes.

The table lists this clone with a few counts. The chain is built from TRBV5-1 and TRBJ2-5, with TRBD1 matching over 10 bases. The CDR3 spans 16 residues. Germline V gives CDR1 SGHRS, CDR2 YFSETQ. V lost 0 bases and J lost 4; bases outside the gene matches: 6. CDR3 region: CASSLEGTGDSETQYF. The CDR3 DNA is TGCGCCAGCAGCTTGGAAGGGACAGGGGACTCAGAGACCCAGTACTTC.

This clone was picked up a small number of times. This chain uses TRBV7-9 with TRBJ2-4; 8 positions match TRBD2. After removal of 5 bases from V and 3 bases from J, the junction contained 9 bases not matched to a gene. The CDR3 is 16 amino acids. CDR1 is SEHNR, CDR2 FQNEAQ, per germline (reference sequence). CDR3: CASSPPLAGGKNIQYF. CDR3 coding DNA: TGTGCCAGCAGCCCCCCCCTGGCGGGGGGCAAAAACATTCAGTACTTC.

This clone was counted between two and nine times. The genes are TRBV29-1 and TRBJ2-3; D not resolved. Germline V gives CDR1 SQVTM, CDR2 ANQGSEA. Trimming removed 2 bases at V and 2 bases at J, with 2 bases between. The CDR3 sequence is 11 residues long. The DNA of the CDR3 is TGCAGCGTTGAATACACAGATACGCAGTATTTT. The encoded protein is CSVEYTDTQYF.

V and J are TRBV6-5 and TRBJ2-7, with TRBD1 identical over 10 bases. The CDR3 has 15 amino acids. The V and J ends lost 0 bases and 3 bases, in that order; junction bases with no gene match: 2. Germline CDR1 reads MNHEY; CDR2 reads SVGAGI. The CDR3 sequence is CASSYSGQGIYEQYF. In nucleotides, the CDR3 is TGTGCCAGCAGTTACTCGGGACAGGGGATCTACGAGCAGTACTTC.

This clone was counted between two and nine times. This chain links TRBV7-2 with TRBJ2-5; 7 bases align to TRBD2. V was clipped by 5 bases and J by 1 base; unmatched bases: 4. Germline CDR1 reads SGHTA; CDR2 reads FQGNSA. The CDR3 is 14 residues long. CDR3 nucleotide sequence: TGTGCCAGCAGCCCAGCGGGGACCCAAGAGACCCAGTACTTC. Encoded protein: CASSPAGTQETQYF.

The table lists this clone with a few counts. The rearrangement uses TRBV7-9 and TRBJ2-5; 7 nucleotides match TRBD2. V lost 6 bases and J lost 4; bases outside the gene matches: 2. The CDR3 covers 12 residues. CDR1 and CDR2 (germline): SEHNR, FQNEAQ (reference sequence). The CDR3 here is CASSSGGETQYF. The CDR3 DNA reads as TGTGCCAGCAGTTCGGGGGGAGAGACCCAGTACTTC.